This TCR beta chain was captured by sequencing in a study of cytomegalovirus exposure and HLA in healthy donors. PCR used 60 Vbeta primers and 13 Jbeta primers. Only in-frame clones appear in the TCRdb table, and some are missing; sequencing was by immunoSEQ multiplex PCR. This table has tens of thousands of clones, approximately 79% appearing once. Trimming cost V 2 bases and J 0 bases, with 17 bases left between them. The length of the CDR3 is 17 residues. Germline CDR1 SGHRS, CDR2 YFSETQ. What was sequenced was PBMCs. The genes are TRBV5-1 and TRBJ1-1; D uncertain. The receptor was isolated from a woman between 35 and 50 years old in good health and CMV-seropositive. DNA for the CDR3: TGCGCCAGCAGCTTATCAGTGTCAACAGTCATGAACACTGAAGCTTTCTTT. As protein: CASSLSVSTVMNTEAFF. The variable domain in full, completed from reference TRBV5-1 and TRBJ1-1, reads KAGVTQTPRYLIKTRGQQVTLSCSPISGHRSVSWYQQTPGQGLQFLFEYFSETQRNKGNFPGRFSGRQFSNSRSEMNVSTLELGDSALYLCASSLSVSTVMNTEAFFGQGTRLTVV.